This T cell receptor (beta chain) is drawn from a study of Ad26.COV2.S vaccination and SARS-CoV-2 variants. Across the whole study: Sample donor was a member of the COV1001 Ad26.COV2.S trial arm. Participants got Ad26.COV2.S intramuscularly, once or twice 56 days apart.

Clones were read by immunoSEQ multiplex PCR, and TCRdb kept only the in-frame ones, dropping some. There are a few hundred thousand clones in the sample; about four fifths occur only once, and almost 7.5% lies in the top ten. The V gene lost 3 bases and the J gene lost 5 bases, with 11 bases spanning the gap. The V gene's germline CDR1 is KGHSH and CDR2 LQKENI. The CDR3 extends over 14 amino acids. Indicated treatment: 15 to 20 received Ad26.COV2.S at low or high dose, single or two shots; 5 received placebo; per-sample allocation not given. The study sampled participants on day 63 after the first vaccine or placebo injection. Donation came from an adult in Boston who was aged 18-55 years. The vaccine delivered Wuhan-strain SARS-CoV-2 spike through an Ad26 vector.

The V gene is TRBV18, the J gene TRBJ2-1, with D unresolved. The input for sequencing was peripheral blood, taken in a trial of Ad26.COV2.S vaccine versus placebo. The sequence was collected from a person aged 18-65 years who received the Ad26.COV2.S COVID-19 vaccine or a placebo. In nucleotides, the CDR3 is TGTGCCAGCTCACCGGCTTTAGGAAACAATGAGCAGTTCTTC. Amino acids: CASSPALGNNEQFF.